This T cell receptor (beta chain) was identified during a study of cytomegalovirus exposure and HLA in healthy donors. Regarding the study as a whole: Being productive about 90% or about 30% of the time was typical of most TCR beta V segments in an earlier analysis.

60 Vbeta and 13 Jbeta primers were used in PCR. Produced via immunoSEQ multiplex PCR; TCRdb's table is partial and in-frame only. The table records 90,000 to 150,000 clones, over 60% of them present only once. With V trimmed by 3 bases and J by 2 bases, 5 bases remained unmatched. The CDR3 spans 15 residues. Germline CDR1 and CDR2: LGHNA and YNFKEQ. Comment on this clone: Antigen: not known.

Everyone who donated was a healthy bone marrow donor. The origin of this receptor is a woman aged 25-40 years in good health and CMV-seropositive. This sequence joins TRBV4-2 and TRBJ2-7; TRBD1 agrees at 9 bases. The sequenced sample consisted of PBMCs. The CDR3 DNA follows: TGTGCCAGCAGCCAGGGACAGGGTGGAACCTACGAGCAGTACTTC. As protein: CASSQGQGGTYEQYF.